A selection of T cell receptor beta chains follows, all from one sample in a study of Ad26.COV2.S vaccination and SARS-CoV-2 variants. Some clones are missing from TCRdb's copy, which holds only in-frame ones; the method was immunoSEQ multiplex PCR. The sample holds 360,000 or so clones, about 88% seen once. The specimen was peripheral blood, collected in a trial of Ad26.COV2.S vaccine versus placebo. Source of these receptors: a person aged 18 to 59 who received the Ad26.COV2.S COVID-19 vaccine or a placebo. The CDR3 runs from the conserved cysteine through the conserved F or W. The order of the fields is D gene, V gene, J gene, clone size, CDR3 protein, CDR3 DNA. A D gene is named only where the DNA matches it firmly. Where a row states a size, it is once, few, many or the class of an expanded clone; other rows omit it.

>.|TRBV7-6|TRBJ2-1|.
CASSLAVTREQFF
TGTGCCAGCAGCTTAGCTGTGACCCGAGAGCAGTTCTTC
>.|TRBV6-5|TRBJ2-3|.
CASSYGLAEGTDTQYF
TGTGCCAGCAGTTACGGTCTAGCTGAGGGCACAGATACGCAGTATTTT
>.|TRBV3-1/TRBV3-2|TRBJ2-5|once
CASSQGLDSQETQYF
TGTGCCAGCAGCCAGGGACTGGACAGCCAAGAGACCCAGTACTTC
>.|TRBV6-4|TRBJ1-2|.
CASSPSLGVYGYTF
TGTGCCAGCAGCCCATCCTTAGGGGTCTATGGCTACACCTTC
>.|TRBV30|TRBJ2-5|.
CAWLGRGRALETQYF
TGTGCCTGGTTGGGAAGGGGGAGGGCCCTCGAGACCCAGTACTTC
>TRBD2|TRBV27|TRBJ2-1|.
CASSLAGVSEQFF
TGTGCCAGCAGTTTAGCGGGAGTGTCTGAGCAGTTCTTC
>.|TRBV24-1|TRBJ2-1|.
CATSEVGYNEQFF
TGTGCCACCAGTGAGGTAGGGTACAATGAGCAGTTCTTC
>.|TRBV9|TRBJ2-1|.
CASSSAPYNEQFF
TGTGCCAGCTCCAGCGCCCCCTACAATGAGCAGTTCTTC
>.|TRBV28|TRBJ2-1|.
CASSLPGPQAPNEQFF
TGTGCCAGCAGTTTACCCGGACCCCAGGCCCCTAATGAGCAGTTCTTC
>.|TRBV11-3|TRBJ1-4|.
CASSLGRKLFF
TGTGCCAGCAGCTTAGGGCGGAAACTGTTTTTT
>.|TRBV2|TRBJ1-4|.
CASSWTEEMSNEKLFF
TGTGCCAGCAGCTGGACCGAGGAGATGTCTAATGAAAAACTGTTTTTT
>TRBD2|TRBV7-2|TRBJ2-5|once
CASSLGTSRQETQYF
TGTGCCAGCAGCTTAGGGACTAGTCGCCAAGAGACCCAGTACTTC
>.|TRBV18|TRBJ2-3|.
CASSPVSGSTDTQYF
TGTGCCAGCTCACCTGTTAGCGGCTCCACAGATACGCAGTATTTT
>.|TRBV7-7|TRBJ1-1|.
CASSARVNTEAFF
TGTGCCAGCAGCGCAAGGGTGAACACTGAAGCTTTCTTT
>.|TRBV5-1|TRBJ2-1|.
CASASQSSYNEQFF
TGCGCCAGCGCATCACAGTCTTCCTACAATGAGCAGTTCTTC
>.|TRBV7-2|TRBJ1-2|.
CASSPSGTAYGYTF
TGTGCCAGCAGCCCTAGCGGGACGGCTTATGGCTACACCTTC
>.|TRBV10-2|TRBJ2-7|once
CASTKAGAYEQYF
TGCGCCAGCACCAAGGCAGGGGCCTACGAGCAGTACTTC
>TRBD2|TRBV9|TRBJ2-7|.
CASSPSGSSYEQYF
TGTGCCAGCAGCCCTAGCGGGAGCTCCTACGAGCAGTACTTC
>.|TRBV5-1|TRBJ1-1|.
CASSSSVLMNTEAFF
TGCGCCAGCAGCTCGAGCGTTCTAATGAACACTGAAGCTTTCTTT
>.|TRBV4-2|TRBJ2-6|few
CASSQDINSGANVLTF
TGTGCCAGCAGCCAGGACATAAACTCTGGGGCCAACGTCCTGACTTTC
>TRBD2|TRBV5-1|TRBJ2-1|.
CASSLVGGRSNEQFF
TGCGCCAGCAGCTTGGTGGGCGGGAGGTCCAATGAGCAGTTCTTC
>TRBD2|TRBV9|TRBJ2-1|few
CASSFSGRSINEQFF
TGTGCCAGCAGCTTTAGCGGGAGGAGCATCAATGAGCAGTTCTTC
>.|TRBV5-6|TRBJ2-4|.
CASSPPSLGGIQYF
TGTGCCAGCAGCCCTCCGTCCCTTGGAGGCATTCAGTACTTC
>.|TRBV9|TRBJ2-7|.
CASSVHRHDYEQYF
TGTGCCAGCAGCGTCCACAGGCATGACTACGAGCAGTACTTC
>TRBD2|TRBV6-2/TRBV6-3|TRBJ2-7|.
CASSYSASGPTYEQYF
TGTGCCAGCAGTTACTCGGCTAGCGGACCAACCTACGAGCAGTACTTC
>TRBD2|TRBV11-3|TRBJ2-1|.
CASRSKPGLAGDEQFF
TGTGCCAGCAGATCTAAGCCGGGACTAGCGGGAGATGAGCAGTTCTTC
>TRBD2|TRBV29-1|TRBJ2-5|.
CSVSGTSWETQYF
TGCAGCGTGTCCGGGACTAGCTGGGAGACCCAGTACTTC